This T cell receptor (beta chain) stems from a study of CD8 T cells in ankylosing spondylitis. Broader study findings: The clones that were linked to disease were reported to be significantly enriched in matched synovial fluid samples from ankylosing spondylitis patients.

A quantitative 5'-RACE method, one with molecular barcodes, was used to make TCR beta libraries. Each CDR3 protein is one row after TCRdb ran MiXCR on the 5' RACE reads. Here the sample spans a few hundred thousand distinct CDR3 sequences, 18% being singletons. In the case of this clonotype: As yet, its antigen is unknown.

V lost 10 bases and J 8 bases, leaving 27 bases between the germline ends. Germline V gene data show CDR1 as ENHRY and CDR2 as SYGVKD. The CDR3 extends over 16 amino acids. Specimen: blood, either unsorted or a sorted T cell fraction (not recorded which). The rearrangement joins TRBV10-3 to TRBJ2-1; no reliable D call. The sequence was obtained from a male donor with ankylosing spondylitis or in good health (not recorded which). The CDR3, as DNA: TGTGCCACAAAGGGCCCTCTAGAGTTGAACGGCGATGAGCAGTTCTTC. Protein sequence: CATKGPLELNGDEQFF.